The TCR beta chain described here comes from a study of blood T cell repertoires in COVID-19. Study details: PBMCs, B-cell-depleted T cells, or T cells were the source of the cDNA or gDNA that made up the material.

Comments on this clone: The junction does not match germline at one end; this may be a read error.

The method was immunoSEQ multiplex PCR; TCRdb's version includes in-frame clones alone and lacks a portion of them. Of nearly 110,000 clones detected, more than 70% appear once; the ten largest clones hold under 5.5%. This CDR3 spans 13 amino acids. Germline CDR1 and CDR2: GTSNPN and SVGIG (reference sequence). The rearrangement uses TRBV30 and TRBJ1-2; D perhaps matches TRBD1 (6 bases). The source is a man between 35 and 55 years old with active or convalescent COVID-19. Sequencing was done on a sample of peripheral blood. Written as DNA, the CDR3 is TGTGCCGGGAGTGGGGGAGGGGGTACTGGCTACACCTTC. Translation gives CAGSGGGGTGYTF.